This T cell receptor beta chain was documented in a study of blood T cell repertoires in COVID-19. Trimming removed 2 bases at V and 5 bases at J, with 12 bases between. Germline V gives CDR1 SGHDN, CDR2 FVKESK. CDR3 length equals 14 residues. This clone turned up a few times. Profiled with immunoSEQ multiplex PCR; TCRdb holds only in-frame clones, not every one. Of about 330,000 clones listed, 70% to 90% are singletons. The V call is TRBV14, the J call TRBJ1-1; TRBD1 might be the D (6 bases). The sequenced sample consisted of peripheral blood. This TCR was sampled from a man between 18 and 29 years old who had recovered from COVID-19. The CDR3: CASSQRSQGTEAFF. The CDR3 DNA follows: TGTGCCAGCAGCCAACGATCACAGGGTACTGAAGCTTTCTTT.